This passage covers 21 T cell receptor beta chains from one sample sequenced in a study of T cell repertoires in cytomegalovirus infection. No cognate antigen is known for these TCRs. TCRdb re-called the reads with MiXCR, one entry per CDR3 protein. The table records about a million distinct CDR3 sequences, around 30% of them present only once. Here the sequenced sample was cultured CD8+ T cells from PBMCs, taken from culture after CMV antigen stimulation. These receptor sequences come from a human donor in good health (CMV status not recorded). Some clones in this sample may be carry-over from other donors' samples.

This clonotype appeared a few times. The rearrangement joins TRBV7-9 to TRBJ2-1; D perhaps matches TRBD2 (6 bases). Germline CDR1 SEHNR, CDR2 FQNEAQ (reference sequence). The V end was cut by 5 bases, the J end by 6 bases, with 20 bases between. CDR3 length: 16 amino acids. The CDR3 nucleotides are TGTGCCAGCAGCCCTCCTAGAGGCCTAGCGATCAATGAGCAGTTCTTC. This translates into CASSPPRGLAINEQFF.

This sequence joins TRBV5-5 and TRBJ1-2; 8 bases align to TRBD1. Germline CDR1 is SGHKS and CDR2 is YYEKEE (reference sequence). The trim removed 2 bases at V and 6 bases at J, leaving 12 bases unmatched. The CDR3 totals 16 residues. The CDR3 DNA reads TGTGCCAGCAGCTTTGAGGCGGGACAGGTTGGGAATGGCTACACCTTC. Amino acid sequence: CASSFEAGQVGNGYTF.

This clonotype appeared a few times. The chain carries TRBV12-3 or TRBV12-4 and TRBJ2-7; TRBD1 matches 9 bases. Trimming at V came to 3 bases and at J to 4 bases, leaving 7 bases not matched to a gene. CDR3 size: 15 residues. The CDR3 DNA follows: TGTGCCAGCAGTTTTATGTGGGACAGGGCTTACGAGCAGTACTTC. This translates into CASSFMWDRAYEQYF.

This chain joins TRBV6-6 and TRBJ2-1, with D hard to call. Germline assignment: CDR1 MNHNY and CDR2 SVGAGI (reference sequence). The germline V and J ends were trimmed by 7 bases and 2 bases, with 9 bases remaining between them. The CDR3 is 13 residues long. In DNA, the CDR3 is TGTGCCAGCACCCTTGGCACCTACAATGAGCAGTTCTTC. Residues: CASTLGTYNEQFF.

This clonotype appeared many times. The chain recombines TRBV12-3 or TRBV12-4 with TRBJ2-1; 13 bases agree with TRBD2. The V gene end was trimmed by 3 bases and the J gene end by 7 bases; junction bases not matched to a gene: 6. The CDR3 consists of 16 residues. The CDR3: CASSLRLAGGSNEQFF. The CDR3 nucleotides read TGTGCCAGCAGTTTGAGACTAGCGGGGGGTTCAAATGAGCAGTTCTTC.

The chain combines TRBV5-5 with TRBJ2-4; D unclear. This CDR3 is built from 14 residues. V lost 4 bases and J 2 bases, leaving 10 bases between the germline ends. Per germline, CDR1 SGHKS and CDR2 YYEKEE (reference sequence). This CDR3 is CASSGSVTKNIQYF. The CDR3 DNA is TGTGCCAGCAGCGGGTCGGTAACCAAAAACATTCAGTACTTC.

The chain links TRBV6-5 to TRBJ1-6; TRBD1 is a possible D gene (6 bases). V lost 1 base and J lost 10, with 20 bases in between. This CDR3 has 17 residues. CDR1 MNHEY and CDR2 SVGAGI come from the germline V gene. The CDR3 DNA follows: TGTGCCAGCAGTTACTTCCAGCCTAACAGGGTTGACTCACCCCTCCACTTT. It translates to CASSYFQPNRVDSPLHF.

The chain employs TRBV27 and TRBJ2-1, with TRBD2 identical over 11 bases. Germline CDR1 and CDR2: MNHEY and SMNVEV (reference sequence). The CDR3 sequence is 13 residues long. J lost 12 bases, V lost 2 bases, and 3 bases had no gene match. The CDR3 region has the DNA TGTGCCAGCAGTTTAACTAGCGGGGGTCGGCAGTTCTTC. Translation: CASSLTSGGRQFF.

This clonotype has just a few counts. The genes are TRBV27 and TRBJ2-5; D may be TRBD1 or TRBD2 (5 bases each). The CDR3 extends over 11 amino acids. The germline V gene encodes CDR1 MNHEY and CDR2 SMNVEV (reference sequence). The V gene lost 3 bases and the J gene lost 11 bases, with 10 bases spanning the gap. The CDR3 region has the DNA TGTGCCAGCAGTTTCGGGACCTGGCAGTACTTC. This gives the protein CASSFGTWQYF.

In this sample, this clonotype turned up a few times. The gene calls are TRBV5-4 and TRBJ2-7; D remains ambiguous. Germline-derived CDR1 and CDR2 are SGHNT and YYREEE (reference sequence). This CDR3 is built from 15 residues. Trimming removed 2 bases at V and 0 bases at J, with 12 bases between. The CDR3 DNA follows: TGTGCCAGCAGCTTTACTCCTCCTTACTCCTACGAGCAGTACTTC. Its translation is CASSFTPPYSYEQYF. The complete variable domain, with remaining parts taken from reference TRBV5-4 and TRBJ2-7, reads ETGVTQSPTHLIKTRGQQVTLRCSSQSGHNTVSWYQQALGQGPQFIFQYYREEENGRGNFPPRFSGLQFPNYSSELNVNALELDDSALYLCASSFTPPYSYEQYFGPGTRLTVT.

This clonotype has at least ten counts. The chain couples TRBV7-2 to TRBJ1-5, with D unclear. The CDR3 contains 17 residues. Germline CDR1 reads SGHTA; CDR2 reads FQGNSA. The V and J ends lost 2 bases and 1 base respectively, with 15 bases between them. CDR3 protein: CASSLTRSGRSNQPQHF. As DNA, the CDR3 is TGTGCCAGCAGCTTAACTCGGAGTGGGAGAAGCAATCAGCCCCAGCATTTT. The full variable domain, rest sourced from reference TRBV7-2 and TRBJ1-5, is GAGVSQSPSNKVTEKGKDVELRCDPISGHTALYWYRQSLGQGLEFLIYFQGNSAPDKSGLPSDRFSAERTGGSVSTLTIQRTQQEDSAVYLCASSLTRSGRSNQPQHFGDGTRLSIL.

This clonotype has more than one count but fewer than ten. This sequence joins TRBV5-6 and TRBJ2-1, with unresolved D. Trimming pared 4 bases from V and 8 bases from J, leaving 7 bases between. This CDR3 region has 11 residues. Germline-derived CDR1 and CDR2 are SGHDT and YYEEEE. The CDR3 bases are TGTGCCAGCAGCGTCAATTATGAGCAGTTCTTC. The encoded protein is CASSVNYEQFF.

The rearrangement joins TRBV7-9 to TRBJ1-2; D gene uncertain. Trimming took 0 bases from V and 1 from J, leaving 6 bases between them. Per germline, CDR1 SEHNR and CDR2 FQNEAQ (reference sequence). CDR3 length: 14 amino acids. CDR3 bases: TGTGCCAGCAGCTTAGCGTCGGTTAACTATGGCTACACCTTC. Its protein product is CASSLASVNYGYTF.

V usage is TRBV29-1 and J usage is TRBJ2-5, with no clear D. The germline V and J ends were trimmed by 4 bases and 7 bases, with 13 bases remaining between them. In germline, CDR1 is SQVTM, CDR2 ANQGSEA. The length of the CDR3 is 12 residues. The CDR3 DNA sequence: TGCAGCGTTGTACCCCCGTCCATGACCCAGTACTTC. It translates to CSVVPPSMTQYF.

In this sample, this clonotype turned up a few times. The chain recombines TRBV7-9 with TRBJ1-2, with 9 bases fitting TRBD1. The CDR3 contains 17 residues. V lost 2 bases to trimming and J lost 3 bases; unmatched junction nucleotides: 10. The germline V gene encodes CDR1 SEHNR and CDR2 FQNEAQ (reference sequence). CDR3 sequence reads: CASSLITGGAGDYGYTF. As DNA, the CDR3 is TGTGCCAGCAGCTTAATAACAGGGGGCGCGGGTGACTATGGCTACACCTTC.

This sequence joins TRBV7-8 and TRBJ2-7; tentative D call: TRBD1 (6 bases). With 4 bases removed from V and 2 bases from J, the gap between germline ends came to 24 bases. Germline values: CDR1 SGHVS, CDR2 FQNEAQ. This CDR3 has 18 amino acids. The CDR3 DNA sequence: TGTGCCAGCAGCTCCCCATCCCCGGGACAAGGCTTGGCCTACGAGCAGTACTTC. Encoded protein: CASSSPSPGQGLAYEQYF.

The rearrangement joins TRBV12-3 or TRBV12-4 to TRBJ2-7; D gene uncertain. V lost 1 base, J lost 3 bases, and 10 bases lay in between. The CDR3 covers 14 residues. CDR3 sequence: CASSLGVVGYEQYF. As DNA, the CDR3 is TGTGCCAGCAGTTTAGGGGTCGTAGGCTACGAGCAGTACTTC.

This clonotype has only a few counts. The gene calls are TRBV5-1 and TRBJ2-7, with D perhaps TRBD1 or TRBD2 (6 bases each). The CDR3 spans 17 residues. Trimming shortened V by 0 bases and J by 0 bases, and 16 bases separated the two germline ends. Germline-derived CDR1 and CDR2 are SGHRS and YFSETQ. The DNA for the CDR3 is TGCGCCAGCAGCTTGGAGAGAAGGGGGGCAAGCTCCTACGAGCAGTACGTC. Residues: CASSLERRGASSYEQYV.

The chain couples TRBV6-6 to TRBJ2-2; no clear D. The V and J ends lost 7 bases and 6 bases respectively, with 6 bases between them. The CDR3 consists of 11 residues. Germline values: CDR1 MNHNY, CDR2 SVGAGI (reference sequence). CDR3 coding DNA: TGTGCCAGCACCAAATCCGGGGAGCTGTTTTTT. Protein sequence: CASTKSGELFF.

The chain joins TRBV7-3 to TRBJ1-1; tentative D call: TRBD1 (5 bases). The germline CDR1 and CDR2 sequences are SGHTA and FQGTGA. Trimming removed 0 bases from V and 0 bases from J, with 17 bases in between. This CDR3 spans 18 amino acids. CDR3 in amino acids: CASSLTWASGRLNTEAFF. The DNA for the CDR3 is TGTGCCAGCAGCTTAACGTGGGCGTCAGGGAGGCTGAACACTGAAGCTTTCTTT.

The chain employs TRBV7-8 and TRBJ2-7, with 9 bases that match TRBD2. Germline CDR1 and CDR2: SGHVS and FQNEAQ. V shed 2 bases, J shed 7 bases, and the junction held 6 bases outside the gene matches. This CDR3 has 14 residues. The CDR3 DNA reads TGTGCCAGCAGCTTACTCGCGGGGGGGCGTGAGCAGTACGTC. Its protein is CASSLLAGGREQYV.